Listed here are 12 T cell receptor beta chains from one sample, sequenced in a study of OX40 agonist ivuxolimab in advanced cancers. Data came from immunoSEQ multiplex PCR; TCRdb stores just in-frame clones and leaves some out. The sample gives about 20,000 clones, about 89% of which show up once; 58% is in the top ten. The sequencing used CD4+ or CD8+ T cells sorted from blood, collected in a trial of the OX40 agonist ivuxolimab. Receptor source: an adult with an advanced solid tumor such as melanoma, head and neck, liver or kidney cancer.

V gene TRBV5-5 combines with J gene TRBJ2-3, with 10 bases that match TRBD2. V shed 2 bases, J shed 2 bases, and the junction held 8 bases outside the gene matches. Per the germline V gene, CDR1 is SGHKS and CDR2 is YYEKEE (reference sequence). The CDR3 has 17 residues. DNA for the CDR3: TGTGCCAGCAGCTTAGAAGCTAGCGGGGGATACACAGATACGCAGTATTTT. Its translation: CASSLEASGGYTDTQYF.

Remarks on this clone: A read error may account for a junction end that differs from germline. This chain connects TRBV7-7 to TRBJ2-7; 11 bases match TRBD2. Germline CDR1 SSHAT, CDR2 FNYEAQ (reference sequence). CDR3 length: 14 residues. DNA of the CDR3: TGTGCTAGCAGCTTGACTAGCGGGGAGGACGAGCAGTACTTC. It yields the protein CASSLTSGEDEQYF.

This clone was seen a single time. V gene TRBV19 combines with J gene TRBJ1-1, with D hard to call. CDR3 length: 12 residues. Germline CDR1 and CDR2: LNHDA and SQIVND (reference sequence). Trimming left V 5 bases short and J 4 bases short, with 8 bases between. The DNA for the CDR3 is TGTGCCAGTAGTGACGGAGGCACTGAAGCTTTCTTT. Translated, it gives CASSDGGTEAFF.

The V gene is TRBV4-1, the J gene TRBJ2-1, with D possibly being TRBD1 (6 bases). V lost 3 bases and J 7 bases, leaving 13 bases between the germline ends. The CDR3 runs 14 residues. The germline CDR1 and CDR2 sequences are MGHRA and YSYEKL. The CDR3 coding sequence is TGCGCCAGCAGCCACCAGGGGAGTAAAAATGAGCAGTTCTTC. As protein: CASSHQGSKNEQFF.

The rearrangement uses TRBV6-6 and TRBJ2-3; TRBD2 matches 11 bases. The V gene end was trimmed by 0 bases and the J gene end by 4 bases; junction bases not matched to a gene: 3. Per germline, CDR1 MNHNY and CDR2 SVGAGI (reference sequence). This CDR3 region has 16 residues. The CDR3 DNA reads as TGTGCCAGCAGTTACTCTCCTAGCGGGGGGCCAGATACGCAGTATTTT. Its translation: CASSYSPSGGPDTQYF.

The chain is built from TRBV12-5 and TRBJ2-3, with D perhaps TRBD1 (7 bases). V was clipped by 4 bases and J by 2 bases, with 16 bases between them. The CDR3 extends over 16 amino acids. Germline V gene sequence: CDR1 LGHNT, CDR2 FRNRAP. This CDR3 reads CASGWGDSDITDTQYF. The CDR3 nucleotides are TGTGCTAGTGGTTGGGGGGACAGCGATATCACAGATACGCAGTATTTT.

The CDR3 here is CASSLQQGQVEWAFF. In nucleotides, the CDR3 is TGCGCCAGCAGCCTGCAACAGGGACAGGTTGAGTGGGCTTTCTTT. This chain uses TRBV5-1 with TRBJ1-1; 8 nucleotides match TRBD1. The junction had 16 bases not matched to a gene; V was cut back by 4 bases and J by 11 bases. Germline CDR1 and CDR2: SGHRS and YFSETQ. This CDR3 is built from 15 residues. Full variable domain (missing parts from reference TRBV5-1 and TRBJ1-1): KAGVTQTPRYLIKTRGQQVTLSCSPISGHRSVSWYQQTPGQGLQFLFEYFSETQRNKGNFPGRFSGRQFSNSRSEMNVSTLELGDSALYLCASSLQQGQVEWAFFGQGTRLTVV.

This chain joins TRBV4-1 and TRBJ2-7, with D perhaps TRBD2 (5 bases). V lost 1 base and J 0 bases, leaving 10 bases between the germline ends. This CDR3 has 15 amino acids. Germline assignment: CDR1 MGHRA and CDR2 YSYEKL. The CDR3 nucleotides are TGCGCCAGCAGCCAAGGTGGAGGTCGCTCCTACGAGCAGTACTTC. It specifies CASSQGGGRSYEQYF.

In this sample, this clone turned up once. The rearrangement links TRBV29-1 to TRBJ1-2; D unclear. From germline, CDR1 is SQVTM and CDR2 ANQGSEA. Trimming removed 7 bases from V and 4 bases from J, with 13 bases in between. There are 12 residues in the CDR3. This chain's CDR3 is CSARRGSYGYTF. CDR3 bases: TGCAGCGCACGGCGGGGAAGCTATGGCTACACCTTC.

This clone is medium-sized in the sample. V usage is TRBV4-2 and J usage is TRBJ1-1; 8 bases map to TRBD1. CDR1 and CDR2 (germline): LGHNA, YNFKEQ. The V segment lost 5 bases and the J segment 2 bases; nucleotides outside the gene matches: 7. The CDR3 has 15 residues. This CDR3 is CASSDKTGENTEAFF. CDR3 in DNA: TGTGCCAGCAGCGATAAGACAGGGGAAAACACTGAAGCTTTCTTT.

The rearrangement uses TRBV6-1 and TRBJ1-1; 7 bases map to TRBD1. The CDR3 is 15 residues long. V was clipped by 5 bases and J by 0 bases; unmatched bases: 6. CDR1 MNHNS and CDR2 SASEGT come from the germline V gene. The CDR3 nucleotides read TGTGCCAGCAGTTCAGCAGGGGGTTTGAACACTGAAGCTTTCTTT. As protein: CASSSAGGLNTEAFF.

This clone was detected once. The chain recombines TRBV7-8 with TRBJ2-7; D not certain. Trimming took 1 base from V and 0 from J, leaving 10 bases between them. Germline lookup yields CDR1 SGHVS and CDR2 FQNEAQ. This CDR3 is 15 amino acids long. The CDR3 DNA sequence: TGTGCCAGCAGCTTAGGGCAGAGCCCCTCCTACGAGCAGTACTTC. The encoded protein is CASSLGQSPSYEQYF.